This TCR beta chain comes out of a study of monozygotic twins with inflammatory bowel disease. Study-level findings and limits: Patients with IBD had less TCRbeta diversity (inverse Simpson) than their healthy co-twins.

CDR1 is SGHAT, CDR2 FQNNGV, per germline. This CDR3 comprises 18 residues. TCRdb re-called the 5' RACE reads, yielding one record per CDR3 amino acid sequence without DNA. The sample features about 43,000 distinct CDR3 sequences, with 5% to 6% in its top ten. Points on this clonotype: Antigen specificity is unknown.

Sequencing used blood. This sequence originates from a human donor with ulcerative colitis or Crohn's disease, or a healthy co-twin of an affected twin (not recorded which). The chain combines TRBV11-2 with TRBJ1-5; absent DNA, TCRdb's TRBD1 call cannot be checked. CDR3 region: CASSLRRSDRGFNQPQHF.